Presented here are 26 T cell receptor beta chains from one specimen sequenced in a study of cytomegalovirus exposure and HLA in healthy donors. PCR involved 60 Vbeta and 13 Jbeta primers. Assay: immunoSEQ multiplex PCR; the TCRdb copy retains only in-frame clones and omits some. This table has about 160,000 clones, 85% appearing once. Sequences were obtained from PBMCs. The receptor set was obtained from a boy under 10 years old in good health and CMV-seronegative.

This chain links TRBV2 with TRBJ1-1, with D possibly being TRBD1 (5 bases). The germline gives CDR1 SNHLY, CDR2 FYNNEI. V lost 7 bases and J lost 11, with 20 bases in between. The CDR3 has 13 amino acids. CDR3 nucleotide sequence: TGTGCCAGCATCCAATCTTCGGACAAAAGGGCTTTCTTT. Its protein product is CASIQSSDKRAFF.

The J gene is TRBJ1-5, the V gene TRBV19; 8 nucleotides line up with TRBD1. J lost 0 bases, V lost 6 bases, and 22 bases had no gene match. This CDR3 comprises 21 residues. The germline V gene has CDR1 LNHDA and CDR2 SQIVND (reference sequence). CDR3 sequence reads: CASSVPIDRGDKIYSNQPQHF. CDR3 bases: TGTGCCAGTAGCGTCCCGATCGACAGGGGCGACAAGATTTATAGCAATCAGCCCCAGCATTTT.

The J gene is TRBJ2-3, the V gene TRBV7-3, with TRBD1 matching over 8 bases. V lost 2 bases to trimming and J lost 3 bases; unmatched junction nucleotides: 16. The CDR3 sequence is 19 residues long. Germline V lookup: CDR1 SGHTA, CDR2 FQGTGA. CDR3 nucleotide sequence: TGTGCCAGCAGCTTATCTCCACCCCCGGACAGGGCGAGGACAGATACGCAGTATTTT. Its translation: CASSLSPPPDRARTDTQYF.

The gene calls are TRBV6-4 and TRBJ1-1; the D is unclear. The germline V gene encodes CDR1 MRHNA and CDR2 SNTAGT. The ends were cut back, 6 bases at V and 1 base at J, with 15 bases in the middle. The CDR3 totals 15 residues. CDR3 nucleotides: TGTGCCAGCAGCGAGGAAAGGCCGAGGAACACTGAAGCTTTCTTT. It specifies CASSEERPRNTEAFF.

This clone was seen a single time. The same CDR3 can be traced to other DNA sequences in this sample. V gene TRBV15 combines with J gene TRBJ2-5; perhaps TRBD1 as D (5 bases). Trimming took 1 base from V and 1 from J, leaving 10 bases between them. Germline V gene lookup returns CDR1 LNHNV and CDR2 YYDKDF (reference sequence). CDR3 size: 15 residues. The CDR3 loop reads CATSRAGQGQETQYF. CDR3 bases: TGTGCCACCAGCAGAGCTGGGCAGGGCCAAGAGACCCAGTACTTC.

This rearrangement joins TRBV11-1 to TRBJ1-1, with no clear D. The CDR3 contains 14 residues. The V gene lost 1 base and the J gene lost 4 bases, with 10 bases spanning the gap. Germline V gene sequence: CDR1 SGHAT, CDR2 FQDESV (reference sequence). DNA for the CDR3: TGTGCCAGCAGCTTAGAGGAGGCGAGCACTGAAGCTTTCTTT. Its translation is CASSLEEASTEAFF.

The V gene is TRBV2, the J gene TRBJ2-4; TRBD1 might be the D (6 bases). Trimming pared 5 bases from V and 7 bases from J, leaving 21 bases between. This CDR3 is built from 16 residues. Per germline, CDR1 SNHLY and CDR2 FYNNEI. DNA of the CDR3: TGTGCCAGCAGTAGTCCTTTGACAGGCCGGTTTAACATTCAGTACTTC. Residues: CASSSPLTGRFNIQYF. Filled out from reference TRBV2 and TRBJ2-4, the complete variable domain reads EPEVTQTPSHQVTQMGQEVILRCVPISNHLYFYWYRQILGQKVEFLVSFYNNEISEKSEIFDDQFSVERPDGSNFTLKIRSTKLEDSAMYFCASSSPLTGRFNIQYFGAGTRLSVL.

V and J are TRBV28 and TRBJ2-1; D unresolved. The CDR3 extends over 11 amino acids. The V end lost 3 bases, the J end lost 7 bases, and 4 bases lay between the germline ends. Germline CDR1 is MDHEN and CDR2 is SYDVKM. The CDR3 coding sequence is TGTGCCAGCAGTTTTCAGAATGAGCAGTTCTTC. Encoded protein: CASSFQNEQFF.

V gene TRBV11-2 combines with J gene TRBJ2-7; D remains ambiguous. Trimming shortened V by 4 bases and J by 3 bases, and 13 bases separated the two germline ends. The V gene's germline CDR1 is SGHAT and CDR2 FQNNGV. This CDR3 has 14 amino acids. CDR3 region: CASSSNRRDYEQYV. CDR3 sequence (DNA): TGTGCCAGCAGCTCGAACCGCCGAGACTACGAGCAGTACGTC.

The V gene is TRBV15, the J gene TRBJ2-1, with 7 bases fitting TRBD2. The trim removed 3 bases at V and 6 bases at J, leaving 17 bases unmatched. The germline CDR1 and CDR2 sequences are LNHNV and YYDKDF (reference sequence). The CDR3 extends over 18 amino acids. CDR3 sequence (DNA): TGTGCCACCAGCAGTCGCGGGGGAGTTGGGAAAACCGGCAATGAGCAGTTCTTC. Residues: CATSSRGGVGKTGNEQFF. The full variable domain, in which reference TRBV15 and TRBJ2-1 provide the parts outside the CDR3, is DAMVIQNPRYQVTQFGKPVTLSCSQTLNHNVMYWYQQKSSQAPKLLFHYYDKDFNNEADTPDNFQSRRPNTSFCFLDIRSPGLGDTAMYLCATSSRGGVGKTGNEQFFGPGTRLTVL.

This rearrangement joins TRBV4-2 to TRBJ2-7; no firm D call. This CDR3 contains 13 residues. V lost 4 bases and J lost 0, with 7 bases in between. Per germline, CDR1 LGHNA and CDR2 YNFKEQ. As DNA, the CDR3 is TGTGCCAGCAGCCCCCACAGCTCCTACGAGCAGTACTTC. As protein: CASSPHSSYEQYF.

The rearrangement joins TRBV28 to TRBJ1-5; no reliable D call. The CDR3 consists of 16 residues. The germline CDR1 and CDR2 sequences are MDHEN and SYDVKM. Trimming removed 5 bases at V and 1 base at J, with 15 bases between. The CDR3 DNA reads as TGTGCCAGCAGTCCCCCCCCGGGGAAGAGCAATCAGCCCCAGCATTTT. It encodes CASSPPPGKSNQPQHF.

The V and J genes are TRBV27 and TRBJ2-3; D ambiguous. V lost 6 bases and J lost 0, with 13 bases in between. CDR3 length equals 15 residues. Germline assignment: CDR1 MNHEY and CDR2 SMNVEV (reference sequence). CDR3 protein: CASRRYPTSTDTQYF. CDR3 DNA sequence: TGTGCCAGCAGGCGTTACCCGACTAGCACAGATACGCAGTATTTT.

The V and J genes are TRBV19 and TRBJ1-1; D is perhaps TRBD1 (6 bases). Trimming left V 7 bases short and J 1 base short, with 10 bases between. This CDR3 spans 13 amino acids. Looked up from germline, CDR1 is LNHDA and CDR2 is SQIVND (reference sequence). In DNA, the CDR3 is TGTGCCAGTAAGTGGGGACAGAACACTGAAGCTTTCTTT. Translating gives CASKWGQNTEAFF.

The chain links TRBV27 to TRBJ1-4, with D hard to call. The CDR3 totals 15 residues. Germline CDR1 is MNHEY and CDR2 is SMNVEV (reference sequence). V was shortened by 0 bases and J by 8 bases, with 13 bases between the two germline ends. Here the CDR3 reads CASSLSGRRAEKLFF. CDR3 DNA: TGTGCCAGCAGTTTATCGGGGAGGAGGGCCGAAAAACTGTTTTTT.

The rearrangement joins TRBV7-8 to TRBJ1-1; 9 bases are a match to TRBD1. V was pared by 0 bases and J by 4 bases, with 6 bases of the junction left unmatched. The CDR3 extends over 16 amino acids. Germline V gene sequence: CDR1 SGHVS, CDR2 FQNEAQ. The CDR3 DNA reads as TGTGCCAGCAGCTTAGCCAACAACAGGGGGCGCACTGAAGCTTTCTTT. This codes for CASSLANNRGRTEAFF. The variable domain in full, with the rest retrieved from reference TRBV7-8 and TRBJ1-1, is GAGVSQSPRYKVAKRGQDVALRCDPISGHVSLFWYQQALGQGPEFLTYFQNEAQLDKSGLPSDRFFAERPEGSVSTLKIQRTQQEDSAVYLCASSLANNRGRTEAFFGQGTRLTVV.

The chain combines TRBV30 with TRBJ2-5; 7 bases are a match to TRBD2. V dropped 4 bases and J dropped 5; count of bases not matched to a gene: 7. CDR1 is GTSNPN, CDR2 SVGIG, per germline (reference sequence). The CDR3 is 13 residues long. This CDR3 reads CAWNAGVRETQYF. The CDR3 DNA reads TGTGCCTGGAACGCGGGAGTAAGGGAGACCCAGTACTTC.

This chain connects TRBV2 to TRBJ1-4, with D uncertain. In germline, CDR1 is SNHLY, CDR2 FYNNEI. This CDR3 has 13 amino acids. The V and J ends lost 4 bases and 5 bases respectively, with 8 bases between them. The CDR3 DNA sequence: TGTGCCAGCAGTGGACTGGAGAATGAAAAACTGTTTTTT. This encodes CASSGLENEKLFF.

The table lists this clone with a few counts. At one boundary the junction diverges from the germline segment, which might be a read error. J is TRBJ1-4 and V is TRBV4-1, with 7 bases identical to TRBD1. CDR1 is MGHRA and CDR2 is YSYEKL in the germline V gene. The CDR3 contains 16 residues. This CDR3 is CASSQQPGQPNEKLFF. As DNA, the CDR3 is TGTGCCAGCAGCCAGCAACCGGGACAGCCTAATGAAAAACTGTTTTTT.

As to this clone: The same CDR3 is also encoded by other DNA sequences in this sample. The J gene is TRBJ1-2, the V gene TRBV11-2; D remains unclear. From germline, CDR1 is SGHAT and CDR2 FQNNGV. The CDR3 has 16 amino acids. V was pared by 5 bases and J by 7 bases, with 23 bases between. The CDR3 DNA sequence: TGTGCCAGCAGCCTAGGAGGAGTCGGCACCCGGGGTGGCTACACCTTC. Translated, it gives CASSLGGVGTRGGYTF.

The chain joins TRBV4-2 to TRBJ1-4, with TRBD1 identical over 10 bases. Losses at the gene ends were 4 bases for V and 6 bases for J; bases not matched to a gene: 8. CDR3 length equals 16 residues. CDR1 is LGHNA and CDR2 is YNFKEQ in the germline V gene. CDR3 loop: CASSPNKGQGYEKLFF. CDR3 in DNA: TGTGCCAGCAGCCCAAACAAGGGACAGGGGTATGAAAAACTGTTTTTT.

The V call is TRBV6-5, the J call TRBJ1-5; 7 nucleotides match TRBD1. J gave up 2 bases and V 2 bases, and 3 bases lay outside the gene matches. The germline V gene has CDR1 MNHEY and CDR2 SVGAGI. CDR3 length: 15 amino acids. CDR3 loop: CASSYRTGRNQPQHF. In DNA form, the CDR3 reads TGTGCCAGCAGTTACCGGACAGGACGCAATCAGCCCCAGCATTTT.

V is TRBV5-1 and J is TRBJ1-1; D not certain. CDR1 SGHRS and CDR2 YFSETQ come from the germline V gene. There are 15 residues in the CDR3. V dropped 4 bases and J dropped 1 base, with 14 bases sitting between them. CDR3 nucleotide sequence: TGCGCCAGCAGCCACCAACCGGAGCCGAACACTGAAGCTTTCTTT. Translated, it gives CASSHQPEPNTEAFF.

The rearrangement links TRBV28 to TRBJ2-1; D possibly corresponds to TRBD1 (5 bases). This CDR3 is built from 16 residues. Germline V gene lookup returns CDR1 MDHEN and CDR2 SYDVKM. V lost 3 bases, J lost 8 bases, and 20 bases lay in between. CDR3 bases: TGTGCCAGCAGTTTCTCGGACCTAACAGGTGTCGATGAGCAGTTCTTC. It yields the protein CASSFSDLTGVDEQFF.

This clone has only one observation. The V gene is TRBV5-4, the J gene TRBJ2-1, with 8 bases matching TRBD1. The germline CDR1 and CDR2 sequences are SGHNT and YYREEE (reference sequence). This CDR3 is 17 amino acids long. The V and J ends lost 0 bases and 7 bases, in that order; junction bases with no gene match: 12. The CDR3 loop reads CASSLAQGAHRSNEQFF. The CDR3 DNA follows: TGTGCCAGCAGCTTGGCTCAGGGGGCGCATAGGTCGAATGAGCAGTTCTTC.

The CDR3 sequence is CASSSGVGGMNTEAFF. In nucleotides, the CDR3 is TGTGCCAGCAGTTCGGGTGTTGGGGGCATGAACACTGAAGCTTTCTTT. The chain is built from TRBV6-5 and TRBJ1-1; perhaps TRBD1 as D (6 bases). The V and J ends lost 4 bases and 0 bases respectively, with 15 bases between them. The CDR3 totals 16 residues. Germline loops: CDR1 MNHEY, CDR2 SVGAGI.